One and the same sample provided the 11 T cell receptor beta chains below, sequenced in a study of beta chain features in type 1 diabetes. Their antigens are not known. What was sequenced were expressed TCRB transcripts, since all of the isolated RNA had been reverse transcribed. Method: immunoSEQ multiplex PCR; TCRdb's copy keeps in-frame clones and lacks some. This table has around 97,000 clones, over 25% appearing once. Study results and limitations: Type 1 diabetes patients showed a moderate but significant shortening of TCRB CDR3s in all four CD4+ subsets.

Sequencing was carried out using central memory CD4+ T cells from blood. The receptors originated from a woman aged 18-29 years with type 1 diabetes.

CDR3 nucleotides: TGTGCCAGCAGTTACCGTGACAGGAACTACGAGCAGTACTTC. This translates into CASSYRDRNYEQYF. The rearrangement links TRBV6-5 to TRBJ2-7; D might be TRBD1 (6 bases). Germline V CDR1 and CDR2: MNHEY, SVGAGI. Deletions cut 2 bases from V and 3 bases from J, with 11 bases between. The CDR3 consists of 14 residues.

The rearrangement uses TRBV6-6 and TRBJ2-5; 8 bases line up with TRBD1. From germline, CDR1 is MNHNY and CDR2 SVGAGI (reference sequence). The CDR3 covers 16 residues. V was clipped by 4 bases and J by 2 bases; unmatched bases: 9. The CDR3 DNA reads TGTGCCAGCAGTTCCCAAGGCGGGACAGGTCAAGAGACCCAGTACTTC. It specifies CASSSQGGTGQETQYF.

The chain carries TRBV11-2 and TRBJ1-2; the match to TRBD1 covers 7 bases. CDR1 SGHAT and CDR2 FQNNGV come from the germline V gene. With 5 bases clipped from V and 4 bases from J, the junction kept 4 bases outside the gene matches. The CDR3 sequence is 13 residues long. The CDR3 nucleotides are TGTGCCAGCAGCGTCGACAGGGCCTATGGCTACACCTTC. It is translated as CASSVDRAYGYTF.

The chain uses TRBV18 and TRBJ1-3; D is unresolved. V lost 4 bases, J lost 0 bases, and 7 bases lay in between. The CDR3 has 14 residues. CDR1 KGHSH and CDR2 LQKENI come from the germline V gene. The CDR3 region is CASSQEYSGNTIYF. DNA for the CDR3: TGTGCCAGCTCACAGGAGTACTCTGGAAACACCATATATTTT.

The chain links TRBV18 to TRBJ2-2, with D perhaps TRBD1 (6 bases). Germline V gene data show CDR1 as KGHSH and CDR2 as LQKENI. This CDR3 is 16 amino acids long. V lost 3 bases and J 1 base, leaving 12 bases between the germline ends. This CDR3 reads CASSPDSPLNTGELFF. The CDR3 coding sequence is TGTGCCAGCTCACCGGACAGTCCTCTGAACACCGGGGAGCTGTTTTTT.

The genes are TRBV7-9 and TRBJ2-3; 8 bases line up with TRBD1. Germline values: CDR1 SEHNR, CDR2 FQNEAQ (reference sequence). The ends lost 6 bases at V and 0 bases at J; junction bases unmatched: 8. This CDR3 region has 16 residues. The CDR3 DNA reads as TGTGCCAGCAGATCCCGGGACAGGCTTAGCACAGATACGCAGTATTTT. It codes for CASRSRDRLSTDTQYF.

The gene calls are TRBV6-1 and TRBJ1-2, with 9 bases aligning to TRBD1. V trimming: 1 base; J trimming: 8 bases; junction bases outside the gene matches: 8. The germline V gene encodes CDR1 MNHNS and CDR2 SASEGT. The CDR3 is made up of 15 amino acids. The CDR3 region has the DNA TGTGCCAGCAGTGAAGTGGGGGGACAGGGTTACGGCTACACCTTC. It codes for CASSEVGGQGYGYTF.

This sequence joins TRBV5-1 and TRBJ2-1, with TRBD2 identical over 7 bases. The ends lost 2 bases at V and 0 bases at J; junction bases unmatched: 2. The CDR3 covers 15 residues. Looked up from germline, CDR1 is SGHRS and CDR2 is YFSETQ. CDR3 coding DNA: TGCGCCAGCAGCTTTAAGCGGGACTCCTACAATGAGCAGTTCTTC. It specifies CASSFKRDSYNEQFF.

This clone was observed a handful of times. The genes are TRBV12-2 and TRBJ1-1. TRBV12-2 is a pseudogene segment. The CDR3 contains 15 residues. DNA for the CDR3: TGTGCAAGTCGCTTAGCTGGGAGTGCGCACACTGAAGCTTTCTTT. Amino acids: CASRLAGSAHTEAFF.

This chain joins TRBV6-6 and TRBJ2-1; 8 positions match TRBD1. The CDR3 has 12 residues. Germline-derived CDR1 and CDR2 are MNHNY and SVGAGI (reference sequence). V lost 6 bases and J lost 10; bases outside the gene matches: 5. The CDR3 here is CASSGQGGEQFF. As DNA, the CDR3 is TGTGCCAGCAGCGGACAGGGCGGGGAGCAGTTCTTC.

This clone was picked up a small number of times. The chain has TRBV6-5 and TRBJ1-2; perhaps TRBD1 as D (6 bases). This CDR3 is 13 amino acids long. Germline V gives CDR1 MNHEY, CDR2 SVGAGI. V was cut by 4 bases and J by 1 base, with 7 bases left in between. The CDR3 DNA reads as TGTGCCAGCAGTTTGGACAGTAACTATGGCTACACCTTC. Translation: CASSLDSNYGYTF.